This TCR beta chain is drawn from a study of T cell repertoires in cytomegalovirus infection. Looking at the study overall: It can be stated that public TCR beta signatures indicated CMV infection as well as a matching HLA type. Findings of the study overall: HLA-C-restricted, CMV-specific TCR beta clonotypes were dominant ex vivo. The study identified carriers of CMV plus the relevant HLA from cumulative public TCR beta family frequency.

Comment on this clonotype: The antigen remains undetermined.

One entry per CDR3 protein results from TCRdb running MiXCR on the reads. In the table there are a few hundred thousand distinct CDR3 sequences, roughly 13% of which are singletons. This clonotype was obtained from a human donor in good health (CMV status not recorded). Some clones in this sample may be carry-over from other donors' samples. The sample consisted of PBMCs.

The CDR3 coding sequence is TGTGCCAGCAGTTATTGGGGCACTGAAGCTTTCTTT. Translation gives CASSYWGTEAFF. V and J are TRBV12-3 or TRBV12-4 and TRBJ1-1; D not resolved. V was trimmed by 4 bases and J by 4 bases, leaving 7 bases between them. The CDR3 extends over 12 amino acids.